What follows are 27 T cell receptor beta chains derived from one specimen sequenced in a study of blood T cell repertoires in COVID-19. Libraries were prepared by immunoSEQ multiplex PCR; TCRdb keeps only in-frame clonotypes and omits some of them. The data contain 150,000 to 200,000 clones, approximately 91% of them singletons. The source material was peripheral blood. These receptors originate from a young man with COVID-19, enrolled during active disease.

The chain employs TRBV5-4 and TRBJ2-2; a possible D gene is TRBD2 (6 bases). The V gene lost 4 bases and the J gene lost 5 bases, with 15 bases spanning the gap. CDR1 SGHNT and CDR2 YYREEE come from the germline V gene (reference sequence). CDR3 size: 15 residues. The CDR3 loop reads CASSLPQGGTGELFF. CDR3 nucleotide sequence: TGTGCCAGCAGCCTCCCTCAGGGAGGAACCGGGGAGCTGTTTTTT.

The chain combines TRBV13 with TRBJ1-5, with D unresolved. Germline-derived CDR1 and CDR2 are PRHDT and FYEKMQ (reference sequence). V shed 0 bases and J shed 5 bases, with 8 bases lying between them. The CDR3 is made up of 14 amino acids. The CDR3 sequence: CASSLGWSHQPQHF. CDR3 sequence (DNA): TGTGCCAGCAGCTTAGGGTGGAGTCATCAGCCCCAGCATTTT.

V gene TRBV19 combines with J gene TRBJ2-1; 14 bases align to TRBD2. With V trimmed by 4 bases and J by 9 bases, 11 bases remained unmatched. The CDR3 is 17 amino acids. Germline V gene sequence: CDR1 LNHDA, CDR2 SQIVND (reference sequence). In DNA form, the CDR3 reads TGTGCCAGTAGTAAGACTAGCGGGAGGGCATTCGTAGGTGAGCAGTTCTTC. This translates into CASSKTSGRAFVGEQFF.

The chain joins TRBV28 to TRBJ2-7; no reliable D call. V gave up 5 bases and J gave up 4 bases, with 9 bases separating them. This CDR3 region has 12 residues. Germline V gene lookup returns CDR1 MDHEN and CDR2 SYDVKM. CDR3 in DNA: TGTGCCAGCAGTACCACAGCTTACGAGCAGTACTTC. Translated: CASSTTAYEQYF.

The J gene is TRBJ1-1, the V gene TRBV7-2, with 7 bases that match TRBD1. There are 14 residues in the CDR3. Germline CDR1 reads SGHTA; CDR2 reads FQGNSA. V was pared by 0 bases and J by 3 bases, with 1 base of the junction left unmatched. CDR3 in amino acids: CASSLAGQHTEAFF. The CDR3 coding sequence is TGTGCCAGCAGCTTAGCGGGACAGCACACTGAAGCTTTCTTT.

This chain uses TRBV3-1 (or the pseudogene TRBV3-2) with TRBJ2-1; D is ambiguous. This CDR3 is built from 17 residues. V was clipped by 3 bases and J by 4 bases, with 19 bases between them. CDR1 and CDR2 (germline): LGHDT, YNNKEL (reference sequence). The CDR3 is CASSHLPTPTVYNEQFF. DNA of the CDR3: TGTGCCAGCAGCCATCTCCCAACCCCTACAGTATACAATGAGCAGTTCTTC.

The CDR3 bases are TGTGCCAGCAGCTCGGGGGGAACTAACTATGGCTACACCTTC. This sequence encodes CASSSGGTNYGYTF. V gene TRBV5-6 combines with J gene TRBJ1-2; D is possibly TRBD1 (5 bases). V was trimmed by 3 bases and J by 0 bases, leaving 9 bases between them. There are 14 residues in the CDR3. Germline-derived CDR1 and CDR2 are SGHDT and YYEEEE.

V usage is TRBV4-1 and J usage is TRBJ2-7; 10 bases are a match to TRBD1. The CDR3 extends over 14 amino acids. The germline gives CDR1 MGHRA, CDR2 YSYEKL. V lost 4 bases to trimming and J lost 2 bases; unmatched junction nucleotides: 2. This CDR3 reads CASSRGQGAYEQYF. The CDR3 DNA follows: TGCGCCAGCAGCCGAGGACAGGGGGCCTACGAGCAGTACTTC.

The rearrangement joins TRBV2 to TRBJ2-7; D is undetermined. Germline CDR1 is SNHLY and CDR2 is FYNNEI. V was cut by 4 bases and J by 6 bases, with 10 bases left in between. The CDR3 runs to 12 residues. CDR3 sequence (DNA): TGTGCCAGCAGTGCGACCAGCGTCGAGCAGTACTTC. Amino acids: CASSATSVEQYF.

This clone appeared once. The rearrangement links TRBV5-1 to TRBJ2-7, with TRBD1 matching over 7 bases. V was pared by 6 bases and J by 2 bases, with 8 bases of the junction left unmatched. CDR1 SGHRS and CDR2 YFSETQ come from the germline V gene. The CDR3 sequence is 14 residues long. CDR3 protein: CASNARDRPYEQYF. Written as DNA, the CDR3 is TGCGCCAGCAACGCCCGGGACAGACCCTACGAGCAGTACTTC. The full variable domain, rest sourced from reference TRBV5-1 and TRBJ2-7, is KAGVTQTPRYLIKTRGQQVTLSCSPISGHRSVSWYQQTPGQGLQFLFEYFSETQRNKGNFPGRFSGRQFSNSRSEMNVSTLELGDSALYLCASNARDRPYEQYFGPGTRLTVT.

This rearrangement joins TRBV7-2 to TRBJ2-5; possible D gene TRBD2, 5 bases. The V end was cut by 2 bases, the J end by 6 bases, with 10 bases between. This CDR3 region has 13 residues. Germline loops: CDR1 SGHTA, CDR2 FQGNSA. The CDR3 region has the DNA TGTGCCAGCAGCTTAAACGAGGGAAAGACCCAGTACTTC. The encoded protein is CASSLNEGKTQYF.

V is TRBV5-8 and J is TRBJ1-1, with 8 positions matching TRBD1. V was clipped by 1 base and J by 5 bases; unmatched bases: 7. Germline V lookup: CDR1 SGHTS, CDR2 YDEGEE. This CDR3 comprises 15 residues. Here the CDR3 reads CASSLYGTGWTEAFF. CDR3 sequence (DNA): TGTGCCAGCAGCTTGTATGGGACAGGTTGGACTGAAGCTTTCTTT. Based on the CDR3 plus reference TRBV5-8 and TRBJ1-1, the full variable domain is EAGVTQSPTHLIKTRGQQATLRCSPISGHTSVYWYQQALGLGLQFLLWYDEGEERNRGNFPPRFSGRQFPNYSSELNVNALELEDSALYLCASSLYGTGWTEAFFGQGTRLTVV.

The genes are TRBV18 and TRBJ1-3; D is undetermined. The germline V gene has CDR1 KGHSH and CDR2 LQKENI. Trimming cost V 3 bases and J 0 bases, with 9 bases left between them. The CDR3 totals 15 residues. CDR3 amino acids: CASSPTRFSGNTIYF. The CDR3 bases are TGTGCCAGCTCACCGACCAGGTTCTCTGGAAACACCATATATTTT.

This chain links TRBV5-1 with TRBJ2-7; 7 bases match TRBD2. The J segment lost 6 bases and the V segment lost 4 bases, leaving 10 bases of the junction unmatched. This CDR3 is 14 amino acids long. Germline lookup yields CDR1 SGHRS and CDR2 YFSETQ. The CDR3 reads CASSRRGERREQYF. CDR3 DNA sequence: TGCGCCAGCAGCCGACGGGGGGAAAGGCGCGAGCAGTACTTC.

V gene TRBV12-3 or TRBV12-4 combines with J gene TRBJ2-1; weak D call: TRBD1 (6 bases). The ends were cut back, 5 bases at V and 3 bases at J, with 8 bases in the middle. This CDR3 has 13 residues. CDR3 in amino acids: CASSADSYNEQFF. The CDR3 coding sequence is TGTGCCAGCAGTGCGGACAGCTACAATGAGCAGTTCTTC.

The rearrangement links TRBV12-3 or TRBV12-4 to TRBJ2-2; TRBD2 might be the D (6 bases). CDR3 length: 13 residues. V shed 3 bases and J shed 5 bases, with 7 bases lying between them. The CDR3 coding sequence is TGTGCCAGCAGTTTGGAGGGAACCGGGGAGCTGTTTTTT. This translates into CASSLEGTGELFF.

This chain connects TRBV28 to TRBJ2-7, with D maybe TRBD1 (5 bases). The CDR3 length is 14 residues. The V end was cut by 2 bases, the J end by 0 bases, with 8 bases between. The germline V gene has CDR1 MDHEN and CDR2 SYDVKM. The CDR3 nucleotides read TGTGCCAGCAGTTTAAAGACAGCCTCCTACGAGCAGTACTTC. This codes for CASSLKTASYEQYF.

The gene calls are TRBV5-6 and TRBJ2-2; D unclear. V was cut by 2 bases and J by 6 bases, with 11 bases left in between. This CDR3 contains 14 residues. The germline CDR1 and CDR2 sequences are SGHDT and YYEEEE. The CDR3 DNA follows: TGTGCCAGCAGCTTAGCGCCCACGGCCGGGGAGCTGTTTTTT. Translation gives CASSLAPTAGELFF.

The CDR3: CASRDGVEQYF. CDR3 bases: TGTGCCAGTAGGGACGGGGTCGAGCAGTACTTC. The chain links TRBV19 to TRBJ2-7; perhaps TRBD2 as D (5 bases). Per germline, CDR1 LNHDA and CDR2 SQIVND (reference sequence). The CDR3 spans 11 residues. V lost 6 bases and J 6 bases, leaving 9 bases between the germline ends.

This clone has more than one count but fewer than ten. The chain joins TRBV10-3 to TRBJ2-7, with 10 bases that match TRBD1. This CDR3 is built from 14 residues. Germline loops: CDR1 ENHRY, CDR2 SYGVKD. J lost 7 bases, V lost 3 bases, and 6 bases had no gene match. The DNA of the CDR3 is TGTGCCATCAGTGAACGACAGGGGGCGAGGGAGCAGTACTTC. Amino acids: CAISERQGAREQYF.

The chain joins TRBV7-9 to TRBJ1-2, with a possible D match to TRBD1 (5 bases). The CDR3 is 15 residues long. Trimming cost V 0 bases and J 3 bases, with 11 bases left between them. The germline V gene has CDR1 SEHNR and CDR2 FQNEAQ (reference sequence). DNA of the CDR3: TGTGCCAGCAGCTTAGCGGGGAGGGACGACTATGGCTACACCTTC. This codes for CASSLAGRDDYGYTF.

The chain has TRBV30 and TRBJ2-7; TRBD1 aligns across 7 bases. This CDR3 has 14 amino acids. V lost 3 bases and J lost 3; bases outside the gene matches: 8. Germline loops: CDR1 GTSNPN, CDR2 SVGIG (reference sequence). The CDR3 DNA reads as TGTGCCTGGAGCTCGGGACAGATCCTCTACGAGCAGTACTTC. Amino acid sequence: CAWSSGQILYEQYF.

The chain employs TRBV5-8 and TRBJ2-3; TRBD2 is a possible D gene (5 bases). CDR3 size: 11 residues. V lost 4 bases and J 7 bases, leaving 7 bases between the germline ends. Germline CDR1 and CDR2: SGHTS and YDEGEE. CDR3 loop: CASSRGNTQYF. CDR3 bases: TGTGCCAGCAGCCGGGGAAATACGCAGTATTTT.

This chain links TRBV30 with TRBJ2-7; TRBD1 is a possible D gene (6 bases). This CDR3 contains 13 residues. Trimming took off 2 bases at V and 1 base at J, with 9 bases between the two ends. The germline CDR1 and CDR2 sequences are GTSNPN and SVGIG (reference sequence). The CDR3 loop is CAWSMDSSYEQYF. The CDR3 DNA is TGTGCCTGGAGTATGGACAGTTCCTACGAGCAGTACTTC. The whole variable domain, remainder taken from reference TRBV30 and TRBJ2-7, is SQTIHQWPATLVQPVGSPLSLECTVEGTSNPNLYWYRQAAGRGLQLLFYSVGIGQISSEVPQNLSASRPQDRQFILSSKKLLLSDSGFYLCAWSMDSSYEQYFGPGTRLTVT.

The V call is TRBV4-1, the J call TRBJ1-2; no definite D call. Trimming removed 4 bases from V and 4 bases from J, with 16 bases in between. Germline V gives CDR1 MGHRA, CDR2 YSYEKL. The CDR3 spans 15 residues. CDR3 sequence reads: CASSLDPGDSYGYTF. Here the CDR3 DNA reads TGCGCCAGCAGCCTAGACCCCGGGGATAGCTATGGCTACACCTTC.

The gene calls are TRBV29-1 and TRBJ2-2; 9 nucleotides match TRBD2. CDR1 and CDR2 from the germline V gene are SQVTM and ANQGSEA. This CDR3 is built from 16 residues. Trimming cost V 5 bases and J 6 bases; bases outside gene matches: 13. CDR3 residues: CSVRSSGSGVPGELFF. The CDR3 bases are TGCAGCGTTCGAAGTAGCGGGAGCGGGGTTCCCGGGGAGCTGTTTTTT.

Note on this clone: Within the sample, other DNA sequences also encode this same CDR3. This chain connects TRBV28 to TRBJ2-7; TRBD1 aligns across 7 bases. V gave up 6 bases and J gave up 4 bases; unmatched junction bases: 6. The CDR3 loop spans 13 amino acids. Germline V gene data show CDR1 as MDHEN and CDR2 as SYDVKM. The CDR3 DNA follows: TGTGCCAGCAGCGGGGTGACAGGGTACGAGCAGTACTTC. Amino acid sequence: CASSGVTGYEQYF.